The rows below give T cell receptor beta chains drawn from one sample of a study of blood T cell repertoires in COVID-19. TCRdb's table, derived via immunoSEQ multiplex PCR, lists solely in-frame clones and lacks some. The data contain about 71,000 clones, just over 90% of them singletons. The sample taken for sequencing was peripheral blood. Receptors were obtained from a woman aged 18-29 years with acute or convalescent COVID-19. CDR3s include the opening cysteine and the closing phenylalanine or tryptophan. The order of the fields is clone size, J gene, D gene, V gene, CDR3 DNA, CDR3 protein. A D gene is named only where the DNA matches it firmly. The listing skips clone size in some rows; elsewhere it reads once, few, many or a size class.

. TRBJ1-1 . TRBV29-1 TGCAGCGTTGAGGGTCAGGACACTTCAAACACTGAAGCTTTCTTT CSVEGQDTSNTEAFF
. TRBJ1-1 TRBD1 TRBV7-8 TGTGCCAGTCTCCGGGACAGGGGAATGAACACTGAAGCTTTCTTT CASLRDRGMNTEAFF
. TRBJ1-4 . TRBV19 TGTGCCAGTAGTTCACCCGCAGGGGATTCTAATGAAAAACTGTTTTTT CASSSPAGDSNEKLFF
. TRBJ1-3 . TRBV9 TGTGCCAGCAGCGTGGGCAGTCTCTCTGGAAACACCATATATTTT CASSVGSLSGNTIYF
. TRBJ2-3 . TRBV18 TGTGCCAGCTCACGGTTGCGGGTGGCAGGAGATACGCAGTATTTT CASSRLRVAGDTQYF
. TRBJ2-5 . TRBV3-1/TRBV3-2 TGTGCCAGCAGCCGGCTAGCGAGCCTCAAGGCGCCTTGGGAGACCCAGTACTTC CASSRLASLKAPWETQYF
. TRBJ1-1 TRBD1 TRBV2 TGTGCCAGCAGTGAATACGGGACAGTGAACACTGAAGCTTTCTTT CASSEYGTVNTEAFF
. TRBJ2-1 TRBD2 TRBV9 TGTGCCAGCAGCGTAGTTTTTTCCGGGGGGGCCTTGAATGAGCAGTTCTTC CASSVVFSGGALNEQFF
once TRBJ1-2 . TRBV5-1 TGCGCCAGCAGCTTGGGTGGGCGGGGACCGTCCGGCTACACCTTC CASSLGGRGPSGYTF
. TRBJ1-6 TRBD1 TRBV10-3 TGTGCCATCAGTGAACAGGGGGGAAATTCACCCCTCCACTTT CAISEQGGNSPLHF
. TRBJ1-4 . TRBV18 TGTGCCAGCTCACCCAGCGGCAGCGCGAGGGAAAAACTGTTTTTT CASSPSGSAREKLFF
. TRBJ1-1 . TRBV5-5 TGTGCCAGCAGCCTCACAGGTAGTACTGAAGCTTTCTTT CASSLTGSTEAFF
once TRBJ1-2 . TRBV15 TGTGCCACCAGCAGAGGACGGAACAGAGATTATGGCTACACCTTC CATSRGRNRDYGYTF
. TRBJ2-7 TRBD1 TRBV7-6 TGTGCCAGCAGCTTAAGGACAGGGCGAACGTACGAGCAGTACTTC CASSLRTGRTYEQYF
. TRBJ2-5 TRBD2 TRBV11-2 TGTGCCAGCAGCTCACGGACTAGCGGGAGGAGGACCCAGTACTTC CASSSRTSGRRTQYF
. TRBJ2-7 TRBD1 TRBV5-6 TGTGCCAGCAGCACCGACCGGGACAGGGGTTACGAGCAGTACTTC CASSTDRDRGYEQYF
. TRBJ2-1 . TRBV13 TGTGCCAGCAGCTCCCCCGACAGGTCCTACAATGAGCAGTTCTTC CASSSPDRSYNEQFF
. TRBJ1-6 . TRBV3-1/TRBV3-2 TGTGCCAGCAGCCAAGGACAGGAATTCCCCCTCCACTTT CASSQGQEFPLHF
. TRBJ2-1 . TRBV19 TGTGCCAGTAGTACAGGGAGGTCTTTTGGAAGCAATGAGCAGTTCTTC CASSTGRSFGSNEQFF
. TRBJ2-2 . TRBV21-1 TGTGCCAGCAGTAGTAAGGAAGGGGGAGGGACCAACACCGGGGAGCTGTTTTTT CASSSKEGGGTNTGELFF
. TRBJ1-1 . TRBV7-9 TGTGCCAGCACCTTGACGGGCGAGGGAGTGACTGAAGCTTTCTTT CASTLTGEGVTEAFF
. TRBJ1-4 . TRBV3-1/TRBV3-2 TGTGCCAGCAGCCATGTGACGGCGGGACATGAAAAACTGTTTTTT CASSHVTAGHEKLFF
. TRBJ2-7 TRBD1 TRBV19 TGTGCCAGTAGTATGCCGGGACAGGGGGATATGGAGCAGTACTTC CASSMPGQGDMEQYF
. TRBJ1-1 . TRBV19 TGTGCCAGTAGTTCACAGCTCCTGAACACTGAAGCTTTCTTT CASSSQLLNTEAFF
. TRBJ1-3 . TRBV2 TGTGCCAGCAGTAGAGACAGTTTTGGAAACACCATATATTTT CASSRDSFGNTIYF
. TRBJ2-7 . TRBV30 TGTGCCTGGAGTACTTCACCAAGCGGGCAGTACTTC CAWSTSPSGQYF
. TRBJ1-1 . TRBV27 TGTGCCAGCAGACCCGACAGGATGAACACTGAAGCTTTCTTT CASRPDRMNTEAFF